The 21 T cell receptor beta chains listed next were all sequenced from one sample in a study of T cells in Graves' hyperthyroidism and ophthalmopathy. The CDR3 regions of TCR beta were amplified from RNA transcripts. First-round RT-PCR targeting the TCR CDR3 was performed with the HTBI primer set. Using its own MiXCR run on the multiplex PCR reads, TCRdb lists one record per CDR3 protein. The repertoire holds about 400,000 distinct CDR3 sequences, 25% seen once, with less than 75% in the top ten. Sequenced sample: blood. Receptors originate from a man over 45 with Graves' hyperthyroidism.

V gene TRBV11-1 combines with J gene TRBJ2-7; TRBD1 agrees at 7 bases. This CDR3 has 14 amino acids. Germline CDR1 SGHAT, CDR2 FQDESV (reference sequence). Trimming removed 6 bases from V and 3 bases from J; junction bases left unmatched: 8. The CDR3 here is CASSRDRGDYEQYF. The CDR3 DNA reads as TGTGCCAGCAGTCGGGACAGAGGGGACTACGAGCAGTACTTC.

In its sample, this clonotype was seen many times. The chain links TRBV28 to TRBJ2-3; 8 bases match TRBD1. V trimming: 5 bases; J trimming: 6 bases; junction bases outside the gene matches: 10. CDR3 length equals 15 residues. Per germline, CDR1 MDHEN and CDR2 SYDVKM. The DNA for the CDR3 is TGTGCCAGCAGTAGTTCACAGGGGGTCTTGGATACGCAGTATTTT. As protein: CASSSSQGVLDTQYF.

This clonotype was seen a few times. The rearrangement joins TRBV20-1 to TRBJ2-1; D possibly matches TRBD1 or TRBD2 (5 bases each). The V end was cut by 6 bases, the J end by 1 base, with 13 bases between. This CDR3 contains 14 residues. Germline assignment: CDR1 DFQATT and CDR2 SNEGSKA (reference sequence). The CDR3 sequence is CSASAGGSYNEQFF. The CDR3 bases are TGCAGTGCCAGTGCTGGGGGTTCCTACAATGAGCAGTTCTTC.

This clonotype came up a few times. The rearrangement uses TRBV11-3 and TRBJ2-7, with 8 bases aligning to TRBD2. CDR3 length equals 15 residues. The germline gives CDR1 SGHNT, CDR2 YENEEA. J was trimmed by 0 bases and V by 0 bases; bases with no gene match: 1. The CDR3 DNA sequence: TGTGCCAGCAGCTTAGAAGCGGGGGACTCCTACGAGCAGTACTTC. This encodes CASSLEAGDSYEQYF.

This clonotype was observed many times. CDR3 nucleotides: TGCGCCAGCAGACATAGACAGGAAGATAACTATGGCTACACCTTC. Protein sequence: CASRHRQEDNYGYTF. The chain couples TRBV5-1 to TRBJ1-2, with a weak D call TRBD1 (6 bases). Trimming cost V 5 bases and J 1 base, with 15 bases left between them. The germline V gene encodes CDR1 SGHRS and CDR2 YFSETQ. This CDR3 comprises 15 residues.

This clonotype has a count of ten or more. This chain joins TRBV6-1 and TRBJ2-5, with TRBD1 matching over 10 bases. The length of the CDR3 is 13 residues. J lost 5 bases, V lost 7 bases, and 4 bases had no gene match. Germline CDR1 MNHNS, CDR2 SASEGT. The CDR3 loop reads CASNRDRGETQYF. CDR3 coding DNA: TGTGCCAGCAACCGGGACAGGGGTGAGACCCAGTACTTC.

This chain joins TRBV4-1 and TRBJ2-3; D might be TRBD2 (6 bases). V lost 0 bases and J lost 0, with 7 bases in between. CDR3 length: 15 amino acids. In germline, CDR1 is MGHRA, CDR2 YSYEKL. The CDR3 DNA follows: TGCGCCAGCAGCCAAGACGCGGGAAGCACAGATACGCAGTATTTT. Amino acids: CASSQDAGSTDTQYF.

V usage is TRBV24-1 and J usage is TRBJ2-3, with TRBD1 matching over 10 bases. Trimming at V came to 4 bases and at J to 4 bases, leaving 4 bases not matched to a gene. The CDR3 is 15 residues long. Germline V gene data show CDR1 as KGHDR and CDR2 as SFDVKD. The CDR3 nucleotides are TGTGCCACCAGTGAACCGGGACAGGGGTCAGATACGCAGTATTTT. It translates to CATSEPGQGSDTQYF.

This sequence joins TRBV20-1 and TRBJ2-2, with D hard to call. Trimming removed 0 bases from V and 0 bases from J, with 8 bases in between. CDR3 length equals 15 residues. CDR1 is DFQATT, CDR2 SNEGSKA, per germline (reference sequence). CDR3 nucleotide sequence: TGCAGTGCTAGAGATTTGGTATCGAACACCGGGGAGCTGTTTTTT. Encoded protein: CSARDLVSNTGELFF.

This clonotype occurred once. J is TRBJ1-1 and V is TRBV19; D is ambiguous. V shed 7 bases and J shed 3 bases, with 9 bases lying between them. CDR3 length: 12 residues. Germline V CDR1 and CDR2: LNHDA, SQIVND (reference sequence). This chain's CDR3 is CASNTSYTEAFF. The CDR3 DNA reads TGTGCCAGTAATACGTCGTACACTGAAGCTTTCTTT.

A note on this clonotype: One end of the junction is discordant with germline, which a read error may explain. V and J are TRBV5-6 and TRBJ1-1, with D maybe TRBD1 (6 bases). Germline values: CDR1 SGHDT, CDR2 YYEEEE. The CDR3 runs to 13 residues. DNA of the CDR3: TGTGCCAGCAGCTCAACAGGGAACACTGGAGCTTTCTTT. It is translated as CASSSTGNTGAFF.

This clonotype showed up just a few times. The chain combines TRBV12-3 or TRBV12-4 with TRBJ2-3; 14 bases line up with TRBD2. The junction had 11 bases not matched to a gene; V was cut back by 5 bases and J by 4 bases. CDR3 length: 18 residues. CDR3 nucleotide sequence: TGTGCCAGCAGTCGCACCGCCGGACTAGCGGGAGGAGCAGATACGCAGTATTTT. Residues: CASSRTAGLAGGADTQYF.

This clonotype was recorded a few times. The rearrangement uses TRBV25-1 and TRBJ1-1, with D possibly TRBD1 on 5 matching bases. Deletions cut 0 bases from V and 9 bases from J, with 11 bases between. Per germline, CDR1 MGHDK and CDR2 SYGVNS. The CDR3 is 13 residues long. CDR3 amino acids: CASSEYGAMKAFF. The CDR3 coding sequence is TGTGCCAGCAGTGAATACGGGGCGATGAAAGCTTTCTTT.

The chain joins TRBV13 to TRBJ1-2, with D hard to call. Trimming took 6 bases from V and 5 from J, leaving 13 bases between them. There are 13 residues in the CDR3. Looked up from germline, CDR1 is PRHDT and CDR2 is FYEKMQ (reference sequence). This CDR3 is CASSPGQLYGYTF. Written as DNA, the CDR3 is TGTGCCAGCAGTCCCGGGCAGCTTTATGGCTACACCTTC.

On this clonotype: A much larger clone differs by one base, so this may be a read error. CDR3 in amino acids: CASSRDSGSFYNGQFF. DNA for the CDR3: TGTGCCAGCAGCCGTGATAGCGGGAGTTTCTACAATGGGCAGTTCTTC. The rearrangement links TRBV28 to TRBJ2-1; 9 positions agree with TRBD2. This CDR3 is 16 amino acids long. Germline V gives CDR1 MDHEN, CDR2 SYDVKM.

The chain is built from TRBV5-5 and TRBJ1-2; D uncertain. Germline V gives CDR1 SGHKS, CDR2 YYEKEE (reference sequence). The V end lost 0 bases, the J end lost 7 bases, and 10 bases lay between the germline ends. This CDR3 has 13 residues. The CDR3 here is CASSLAQPVGYTF. The CDR3 coding sequence is TGTGCCAGCAGCTTGGCCCAGCCGGTTGGCTACACCTTC.

This clonotype appeared a single time. V gene TRBV19 combines with J gene TRBJ2-6; maybe TRBD2 (6 bases). Germline-derived CDR1 and CDR2 are LNHDA and SQIVND (reference sequence). This CDR3 is 18 amino acids long. V was cut by 7 bases and J by 2 bases, with 21 bases left in between. CDR3 sequence (DNA): TGTGCCAGTACTTCAGGAGGCCCTGGAGGGGCTGGGGCCAACGTCCTGACTTTC. It is translated as CASTSGGPGGAGANVLTF.

This clonotype was observed a handful of times. The chain joins TRBV7-9 to TRBJ1-6; D is ambiguous. CDR3 length: 12 amino acids. The germline CDR1 and CDR2 sequences are SEHNR and FQNEAQ (reference sequence). V lost 3 bases, J lost 8 bases, and 5 bases lay in between. The CDR3 bases are TGTGCCAGCAGCTTCGGGGATTCACCCCTCCACTTT. This translates into CASSFGDSPLHF.

This clonotype was observed many times. The chain links TRBV3-1 to TRBJ2-7, with D possibly being TRBD2 (5 bases). The V end was cut by 2 bases, the J end by 6 bases, with 14 bases between. This CDR3 is built from 14 residues. Per germline, CDR1 LGHDT and CDR2 YNNKEL (reference sequence). The CDR3 DNA follows: TGTGCCAGCAGCCAATATCTGGGCAGCGGCGAGCAGTACTTC. Protein: CASSQYLGSGEQYF.

There are a few counts of this clonotype. The J gene is TRBJ2-5, the V gene TRBV2; tentatively, D is TRBD1 (6 bases). The germline V and J ends were trimmed by 4 bases and 3 bases, with 15 bases remaining between them. This CDR3 contains 15 residues. Germline V gene data show CDR1 as SNHLY and CDR2 as FYNNEI. CDR3 in DNA: TGTGCCAGCAGTGGGAGACGACAGGACAAAGAGACCCAGTACTTC. It yields the protein CASSGRRQDKETQYF.

Concerning this clonotype: Given a much more abundant clone one base away, this may be a read error. This chain connects TRBV2 to TRBJ1-5; maybe TRBD1 (7 bases). The J call is in doubt because the DNA end fits TRBJ2-3 better. The CDR3 runs 15 residues. The germline V gene encodes CDR1 SNHLY and CDR2 FYNNEI. The CDR3 DNA sequence: TGTGCCAGCAGTGACCATCAGGGGGGAGGTCAGCCCCAGTATTTT. Protein sequence: CASSDHQGGGQPQYF.